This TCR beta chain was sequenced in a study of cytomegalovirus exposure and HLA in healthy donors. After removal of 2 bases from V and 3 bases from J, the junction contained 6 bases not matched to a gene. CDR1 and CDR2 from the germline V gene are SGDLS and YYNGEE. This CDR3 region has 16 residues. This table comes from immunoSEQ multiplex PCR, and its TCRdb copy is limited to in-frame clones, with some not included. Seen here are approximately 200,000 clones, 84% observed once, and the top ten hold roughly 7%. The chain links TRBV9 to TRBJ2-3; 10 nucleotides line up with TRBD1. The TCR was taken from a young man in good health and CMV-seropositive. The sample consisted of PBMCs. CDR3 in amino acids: CASSVRDRGSTDTQYF. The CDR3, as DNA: TGTGCCAGCAGCGTGCGGGACAGGGGTAGTACAGATACGCAGTATTTT.